This T cell receptor beta chain was found in a study of blood T cell repertoires in COVID-19. Produced via immunoSEQ multiplex PCR; TCRdb's table is partial and in-frame only. The data show approximately 330,000 clones, roughly 87% seen once. There are 15 residues in the CDR3. Trimming left V 6 bases short and J 0 bases short, with 13 bases between. Germline V gene sequence: CDR1 SGHAT, CDR2 FQDESV (reference sequence). This clonotype was obtained from a man under 40 with COVID-19, enrolled during active disease. The sequenced material came from peripheral blood. The rearrangement joins TRBV11-1 to TRBJ2-3, with D possibly matching TRBD1 (6 bases). The CDR3 nucleotides read TGTGCCAGCAGAGCCCAGGGGTCGAGCACAGATACGCAGTATTTT. Amino acid sequence: CASRAQGSSTDTQYF.